The 9 T cell receptor beta chains in this list originate from one sample, sequenced in a study of T cell changes during pregnancy in multiple sclerosis. TCRdb's table, derived via immunoSEQ multiplex PCR, lists solely in-frame clones and lacks some. The sample has approximately 99,000 clones; roughly 92% are singletons. Sample: peripheral blood, taken after pregnancy. The receptors were sampled from a female donor with multiple sclerosis, enrolled in a pregnancy study.

The chain combines TRBV5-1 with TRBJ1-1, with 7 bases identical to TRBD1. Per germline, CDR1 SGHRS and CDR2 YFSETQ. There are 14 residues in the CDR3. The J segment lost 6 bases and the V segment lost 5 bases, leaving 10 bases of the junction unmatched. For the CDR3, the DNA is TGCGCCAGCAGGGAACAGGGGCTGTTGTCTGAAGCTTTCTTT. This codes for CASREQGLLSEAFF.

CDR3 nucleotides: TGTGCCAGCAGTTCCCGGACTGTTAACTATGGCTACACCTTC. Protein sequence: CASSSRTVNYGYTF. This chain connects TRBV6-6 to TRBJ1-2; no firm D call. V was trimmed by 4 bases and J by 1 base, leaving 10 bases between them. Germline values: CDR1 MNHNY, CDR2 SVGAGI (reference sequence). There are 14 residues in the CDR3.

The chain couples TRBV19 to TRBJ2-7, with D possibly matching TRBD1 (5 bases). Per germline, CDR1 LNHDA and CDR2 SQIVND (reference sequence). The V end was cut by 4 bases, the J end by 2 bases, with 9 bases between. CDR3 length: 13 amino acids. CDR3 coding DNA: TGTGCCAGTAGTACTGTAGGGGCCTACGAGCAGTACTTC. It codes for CASSTVGAYEQYF.

The CDR3 nucleotides are TGTGCCAGTAGTATTGGACTAGGGATCTACGAGCAGTACTTC. This encodes CASSIGLGIYEQYF. The chain joins TRBV19 to TRBJ2-7, with 7 bases that match TRBD2. The CDR3 has 14 residues. The germline V gene encodes CDR1 LNHDA and CDR2 SQIVND (reference sequence). Trimming took 3 bases from V and 3 from J; bases not matched to a gene: 5. Supplemented by reference TRBV19 and TRBJ2-7, the full variable domain reads DGGITQSPKYLFRKEGQNVTLSCEQNLNHDAMYWYRQDPGQGLRLIYYSQIVNDFQKGDIAEGYSVSREKKESFPLTVTSAQKNPTAFYLCASSIGLGIYEQYFGPGTRLTVT.

The chain links TRBV18 to TRBJ1-5; no reliable D call. V was clipped by 4 bases and J by 7 bases, with 11 bases between them. Per the germline V gene, CDR1 is KGHSH and CDR2 is LQKENI. The CDR3 contains 13 residues. CDR3: CASSLATGQPQHF. The CDR3 DNA sequence: TGTGCCAGCTCACTAGCAACTGGACAGCCCCAGCATTTT.

This sequence joins TRBV14 and TRBJ1-1, with D perhaps matching TRBD1 (6 bases). CDR3 size: 18 residues. V shed 0 bases and J shed 0 bases, with 17 bases lying between them. Per the germline V gene, CDR1 is SGHDN and CDR2 is FVKESK. The CDR3 DNA reads TGTGCCAGCAGCCAAGATCTAACGGCAGGGGTTATGAACACTGAAGCTTTCTTT. It codes for CASSQDLTAGVMNTEAFF.

This clone was detected only once. This chain uses TRBV6-1 with TRBJ2-3, with D possibly being TRBD1 (6 bases). V dropped 1 base and J dropped 4 bases, with 9 bases sitting between them. The V gene's germline CDR1 is MNHNS and CDR2 SASEGT. The CDR3 is 14 residues long. The CDR3 coding sequence is TGTGCCAGCAGTGAAGGGAACAGGGCAGATACGCAGTATTTT. The encoded protein is CASSEGNRADTQYF.

The chain recombines TRBV13 with TRBJ2-3; maybe TRBD2 (6 bases). The V and J ends lost 4 bases and 5 bases respectively, with 7 bases between them. This CDR3 is built from 12 residues. The germline CDR1 and CDR2 sequences are PRHDT and FYEKMQ (reference sequence). CDR3: CASSSSVDTQYF. In DNA, the CDR3 is TGTGCCAGCAGCTCTAGCGTAGATACGCAGTATTTT.

The chain employs TRBV27 and TRBJ1-1, with D tentatively TRBD1 (5 bases). CDR3 length: 12 amino acids. The V end lost 5 bases, the J end lost 4 bases, and 8 bases lay between the germline ends. Germline CDR1 MNHEY, CDR2 SMNVEV (reference sequence). The CDR3 region has the DNA TGTGCCAGCAGTGCAGGGTTCACTGAAGCTTTCTTT. Its translation: CASSAGFTEAFF.